This TCR beta chain was recovered during a study of response to subunit inactivated influenza vaccine. The V and J ends lost 4 bases and 4 bases respectively, with 23 bases between them. The germline CDR1 and CDR2 sequences are SGHAT and FQDESV (reference sequence). This CDR3 is built from 18 residues. TCRdb fed the RT-PCR reads into MiXCR, producing one record per CDR3 protein. This table holds 280,000 or so distinct CDR3 sequences, 21% found once. The clonotype was recovered from a man aged 45-69 years who received an inactivated influenza vaccine. The specimen comprised PBMCs from blood, sampled about 19 months after vaccination. This chain links TRBV11-1 with TRBJ2-1; unclear D gene. The CDR3 here is CASSSSTKATPYYNEQFF. In nucleotides, the CDR3 is TGTGCCAGCAGCTCCTCAACGAAAGCGACACCCTATTACAATGAGCAGTTCTTC.